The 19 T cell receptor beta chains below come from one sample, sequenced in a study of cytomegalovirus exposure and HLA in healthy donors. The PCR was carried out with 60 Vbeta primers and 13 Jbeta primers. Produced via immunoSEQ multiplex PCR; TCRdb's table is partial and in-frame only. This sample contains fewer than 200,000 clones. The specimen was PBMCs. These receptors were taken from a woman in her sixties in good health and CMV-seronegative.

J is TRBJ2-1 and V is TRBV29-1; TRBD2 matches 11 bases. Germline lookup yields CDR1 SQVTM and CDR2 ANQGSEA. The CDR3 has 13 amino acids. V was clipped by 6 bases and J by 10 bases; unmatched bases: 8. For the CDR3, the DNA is TGCAGCGTCCTGACTAGCGGGACGGGGGAGCAGTTCTTC. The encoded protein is CSVLTSGTGEQFF.

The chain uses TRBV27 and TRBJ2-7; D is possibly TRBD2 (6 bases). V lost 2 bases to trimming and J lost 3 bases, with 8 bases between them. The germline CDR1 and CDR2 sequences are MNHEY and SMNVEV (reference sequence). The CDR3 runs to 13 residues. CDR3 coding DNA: TGTGCCAGCAGTTTAGACGGGGGCTACGAGCAGTACTTC. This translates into CASSLDGGYEQYF.

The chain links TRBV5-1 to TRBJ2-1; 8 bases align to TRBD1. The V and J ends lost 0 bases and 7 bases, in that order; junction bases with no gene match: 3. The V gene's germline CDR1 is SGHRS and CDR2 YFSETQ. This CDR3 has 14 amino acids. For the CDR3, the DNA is TGCGCCAGCAGCTTGGGTCAGGGGGCGAATGAGCAGTTCTTC. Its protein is CASSLGQGANEQFF.

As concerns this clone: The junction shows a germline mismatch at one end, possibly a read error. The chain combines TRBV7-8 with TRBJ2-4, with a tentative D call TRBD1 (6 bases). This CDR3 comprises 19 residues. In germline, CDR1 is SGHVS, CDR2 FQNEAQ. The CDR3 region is CASSSWTDALVLGKNVQYF. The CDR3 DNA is TGTGCCAGCAGCTCATGGACAGACGCACTGGTATTGGGCAAAAACGTTCAGTACTTC.

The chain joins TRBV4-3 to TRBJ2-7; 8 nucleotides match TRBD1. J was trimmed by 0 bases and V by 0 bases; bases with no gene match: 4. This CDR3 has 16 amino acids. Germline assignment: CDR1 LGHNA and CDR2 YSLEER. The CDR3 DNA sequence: TGCGCCAGCAGCCAAGAACAGGGGGAAAGCTCCTACGAGCAGTACTTC. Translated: CASSQEQGESSYEQYF.

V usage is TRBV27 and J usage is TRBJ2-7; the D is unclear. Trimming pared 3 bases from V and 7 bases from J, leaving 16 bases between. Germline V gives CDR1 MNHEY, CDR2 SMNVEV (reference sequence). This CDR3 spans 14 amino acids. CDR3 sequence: CASSFSQLFTEQYF. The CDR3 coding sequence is TGTGCCAGCAGTTTTAGCCAGCTCTTTACAGAGCAGTACTTC.

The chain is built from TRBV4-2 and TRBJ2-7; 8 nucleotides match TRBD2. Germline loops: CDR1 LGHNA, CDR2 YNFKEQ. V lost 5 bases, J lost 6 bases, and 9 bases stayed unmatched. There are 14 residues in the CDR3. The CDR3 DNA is TGTGCCAGCAGCACGGGGGGGACCATCGTCGAGCAGTACTTC. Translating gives CASSTGGTIVEQYF.

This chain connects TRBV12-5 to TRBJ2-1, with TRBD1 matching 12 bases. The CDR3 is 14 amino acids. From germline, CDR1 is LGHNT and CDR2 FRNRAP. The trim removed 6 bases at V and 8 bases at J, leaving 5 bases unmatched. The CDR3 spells CASGPGQGAYEQFF. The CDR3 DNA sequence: TGTGCTAGTGGCCCGGGACAGGGGGCCTATGAGCAGTTCTTC.

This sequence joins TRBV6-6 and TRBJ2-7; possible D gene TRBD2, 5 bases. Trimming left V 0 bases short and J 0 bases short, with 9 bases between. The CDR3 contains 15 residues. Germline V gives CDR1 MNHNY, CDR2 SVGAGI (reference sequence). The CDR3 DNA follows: TGTGCCAGCAGTTACTCTCCAGACTACTCCTACGAGCAGTACTTC. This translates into CASSYSPDYSYEQYF.

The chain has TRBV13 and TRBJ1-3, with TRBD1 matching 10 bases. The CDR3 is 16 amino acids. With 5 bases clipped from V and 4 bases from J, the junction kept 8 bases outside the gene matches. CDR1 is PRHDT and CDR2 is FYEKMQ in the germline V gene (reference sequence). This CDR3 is CASSPGDRGSGNTIYF. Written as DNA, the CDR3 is TGTGCCAGCAGCCCCGGGGACAGGGGATCCGGAAACACCATATATTTT.

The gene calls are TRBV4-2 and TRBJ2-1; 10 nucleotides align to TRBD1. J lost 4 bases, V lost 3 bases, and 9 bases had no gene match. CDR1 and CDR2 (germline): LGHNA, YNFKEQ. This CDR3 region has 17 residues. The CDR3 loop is CASSQRIGQGVYNEQFF. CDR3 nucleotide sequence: TGTGCCAGCAGCCAGCGGATAGGACAGGGGGTATACAATGAGCAGTTCTTC.

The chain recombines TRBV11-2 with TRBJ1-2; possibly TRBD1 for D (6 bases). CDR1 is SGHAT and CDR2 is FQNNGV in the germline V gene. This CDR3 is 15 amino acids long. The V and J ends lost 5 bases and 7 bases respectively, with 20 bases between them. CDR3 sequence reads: CASSPAGTQLRGYTF. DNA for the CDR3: TGTGCCAGCAGCCCAGCGGGGACACAACTCCGTGGCTACACCTTC.

In DNA, the CDR3 is TGCGCCAGCAGCACCGGACAGTGGAACACTGAAGCTTTCTTT. As protein: CASSTGQWNTEAFF. This chain uses TRBV5-1 with TRBJ1-1, with D possibly being TRBD1 (6 bases). The CDR3 runs 14 residues. V dropped 4 bases and J dropped 1 base, with 11 bases sitting between them. The germline V gene encodes CDR1 SGHRS and CDR2 YFSETQ.

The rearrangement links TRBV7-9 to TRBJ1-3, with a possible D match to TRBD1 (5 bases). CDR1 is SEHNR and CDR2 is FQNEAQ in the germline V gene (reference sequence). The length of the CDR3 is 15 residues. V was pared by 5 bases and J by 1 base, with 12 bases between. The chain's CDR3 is CASSPTGGSGNTIYF. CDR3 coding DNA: TGTGCCAGCAGCCCGACCGGGGGTTCTGGAAACACCATATATTTT.

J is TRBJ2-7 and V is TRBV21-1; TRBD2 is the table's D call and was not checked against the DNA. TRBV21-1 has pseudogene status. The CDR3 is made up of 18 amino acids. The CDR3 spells CASSKAAILSGSGYEQYF. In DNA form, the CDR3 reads TGTGCCAGCAGCAAAGCCGCCATCCTTAGCGGGAGTGGTTACGAGCAGTACTTC.

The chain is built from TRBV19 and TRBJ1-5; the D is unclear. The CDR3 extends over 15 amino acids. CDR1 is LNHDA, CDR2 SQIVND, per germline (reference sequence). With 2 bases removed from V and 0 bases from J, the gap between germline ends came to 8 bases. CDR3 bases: TGTGCCAGTAGTATATCGGGGAATAGCAATCAGCCCCAGCATTTT. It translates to CASSISGNSNQPQHF.

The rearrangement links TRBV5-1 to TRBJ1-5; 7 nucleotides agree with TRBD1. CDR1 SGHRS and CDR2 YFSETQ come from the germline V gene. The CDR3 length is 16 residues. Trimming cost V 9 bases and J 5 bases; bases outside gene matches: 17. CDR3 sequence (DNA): TGCGCCACCTCACCGGCGGCAGGGGGGACCCATCAGCCCCAGCATTTT. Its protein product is CATSPAAGGTHQPQHF.

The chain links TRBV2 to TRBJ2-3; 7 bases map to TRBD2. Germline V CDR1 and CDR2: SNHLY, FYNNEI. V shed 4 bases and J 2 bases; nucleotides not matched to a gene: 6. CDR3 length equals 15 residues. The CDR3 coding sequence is TGTGCCAGCAGTGCGGAAGCGGGATCCACAGATACGCAGTATTTT. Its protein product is CASSAEAGSTDTQYF.

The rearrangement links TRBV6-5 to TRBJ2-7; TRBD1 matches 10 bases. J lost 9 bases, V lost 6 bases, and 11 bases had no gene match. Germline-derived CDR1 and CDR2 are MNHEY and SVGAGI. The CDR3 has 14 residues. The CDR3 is CASRPPGQGYGQYF. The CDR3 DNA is TGTGCCAGCAGGCCCCCGGGACAGGGGTATGGGCAGTACTTC.